This passage covers 25 T cell receptor beta chains from one sample sequenced in a study of PD-1 blockade in classical Hodgkin lymphoma. In every patient, relapse followed autologous stem cell transplantation, while exposure to brentuximab vedotin differed. The method was immunoSEQ multiplex PCR; TCRdb's version includes in-frame clones alone and lacks a portion of them. The sample comprises about 30,000 clones, around 70% of which are singletons, and almost 4% rests with the top ten. Here the sequenced sample was peripheral blood mononuclear cells (PBMCs), taken before the second cycle of nivolumab. These receptors were obtained from a human donor with classical Hodgkin lymphoma.

The genes are TRBV19 and TRBJ1-1; 12 bases align to TRBD1. Trimming at V came to 8 bases and at J to 0 bases, leaving 1 base not matched to a gene. The CDR3 has 14 residues. Looked up from germline, CDR1 is LNHDA and CDR2 is SQIVND (reference sequence). This CDR3 reads CASGTGGLNTEAFF. CDR3 sequence (DNA): TGTGCCAGTGGGACAGGGGGCTTGAACACTGAAGCTTTCTTT.

The J gene is TRBJ1-1, the V gene TRBV6-5, with D unresolved. Trimming removed 1 base from V and 6 bases from J, with 15 bases in between. CDR1 is MNHEY and CDR2 is SVGAGI in the germline V gene. This CDR3 has 15 residues. The CDR3 spells CASSYYVTKGSEAFF. DNA for the CDR3: TGTGCCAGCAGTTACTATGTCACGAAAGGATCTGAAGCTTTCTTT.

The gene calls are TRBV14 and TRBJ1-6; D perhaps matches TRBD1 (5 bases). There are 14 residues in the CDR3. Germline lookup yields CDR1 SGHDN and CDR2 FVKESK. V lost 1 base and J lost 9, with 10 bases in between. CDR3 bases: TGTGCCAGCAGCCAAGGTCAGGGAGGTTCACCCCTCCACTTT. This codes for CASSQGQGGSPLHF.

Within the sample, this clone is medium-sized. V is TRBV10-3 and J is TRBJ1-5; TRBD1 aligns across 8 bases. V shed 3 bases and J 6 bases; nucleotides not matched to a gene: 13. CDR1 and CDR2 from the germline V gene are ENHRY and SYGVKD. The CDR3 runs 17 residues. The CDR3 spells CAISDHGQGRMSQPQHF. CDR3 bases: TGTGCCATCAGTGATCACGGACAGGGCAGGATGAGTCAGCCCCAGCATTTT.

The rearrangement links TRBV6-1 to TRBJ1-1; no definite D call. Trimming removed 1 base from V and 10 bases from J, with 7 bases in between. This CDR3 is 11 amino acids long. From germline, CDR1 is MNHNS and CDR2 SASEGT. CDR3 DNA: TGTGCCAGCAGTGAAGACGGGAGAGCTTTCTTT. It codes for CASSEDGRAFF.

This chain joins TRBV5-1 and TRBJ2-7; 7 positions agree with TRBD2. V was pared by 5 bases and J by 7 bases, with 6 bases of the junction left unmatched. This CDR3 has 12 residues. Germline CDR1 and CDR2: SGHRS and YFSETQ. In DNA, the CDR3 is TGCGCCAGCAGGGGGGGGAGTCGGGAGCAGTACTTC. This gives the protein CASRGGSREQYF.

By proportion, this clone is medium-sized. V is TRBV29-1 and J is TRBJ2-2; the D is unclear. This CDR3 spans 15 amino acids. Germline V CDR1 and CDR2: SQVTM, ANQGSEA. Trimming left V 0 bases short and J 1 base short, with 9 bases between. Here the CDR3 DNA reads TGCAGCGTTGAAGATCCAAAATTGAACACCGGGGAGCTGTTTTTT. Amino acids: CSVEDPKLNTGELFF.

The CDR3, as DNA: TGTGCCAGCAGCCAGACGACAGGGGATTCCTACGAGCAGTACTTC. It encodes CASSQTTGDSYEQYF. The gene calls are TRBV5-6 and TRBJ2-7, with 8 positions matching TRBD1. Germline CDR1 reads SGHDT; CDR2 reads YYEEEE. This CDR3 comprises 15 residues. V trimming: 4 bases; J trimming: 1 base; junction bases outside the gene matches: 7. Looking up the rest from reference TRBV5-6 and TRBJ2-7 gives the full variable domain: DAGVTQSPTHLIKTRGQQVTLRCSPKSGHDTVSWYQQALGQGPQFIFQYYEEEERQRGNFPDRFSGHQFPNYSSELNVNALLLGDSALYLCASSQTTGDSYEQYFGPGTRLTVT.

This rearrangement joins TRBV7-9 to TRBJ1-4; D unclear. Germline-derived CDR1 and CDR2 are SEHNR and FQNEAQ (reference sequence). This CDR3 has 15 residues. Between the trimmed V and J ends, which lost 1 base and 7 bases, there was a span of 13 bases. The CDR3 sequence: CASSLGESVGEKLFF. The CDR3 DNA sequence: TGTGCCAGCAGCTTAGGAGAGTCCGTTGGTGAAAAACTGTTTTTT.

DNA of the CDR3: TGTGCCAGCAGCCTCACGGAGCGGTATGGCTACACCTTC. This encodes CASSLTERYGYTF. The chain uses TRBV14 and TRBJ1-2; D remains unclear. The CDR3 has 13 residues. V gave up 4 bases and J gave up 5 bases, with 11 bases separating them. Germline V gene sequence: CDR1 SGHDN, CDR2 FVKESK.

This rearrangement joins TRBV29-1 to TRBJ2-7; D remains ambiguous. The CDR3 runs 11 residues. Trimming removed 4 bases at V and 5 bases at J, with 9 bases between. Germline V CDR1 and CDR2: SQVTM, ANQGSEA. The CDR3 DNA is TGCAGCGTTGCGGCTTACGACGAGCAGTACTTC. It is translated as CSVAAYDEQYF.

The chain links TRBV7-8 to TRBJ1-2, with TRBD1 as a possible D gene (5 bases). The V and J ends lost 1 base and 4 bases respectively, with 13 bases between them. The V gene's germline CDR1 is SGHVS and CDR2 FQNEAQ. The CDR3 has 15 amino acids. CDR3 residues: CASSLGQGGGYGYTF. DNA for the CDR3: TGTGCCAGCAGCTTAGGGCAGGGTGGTGGCTATGGCTACACCTTC.

The V and J genes are TRBV2 and TRBJ1-6; 7 nucleotides line up with TRBD1. Germline V CDR1 and CDR2: SNHLY, FYNNEI. Unmatched junction bases numbered 7, after V lost 1 base and J lost 7 bases. The CDR3 runs 16 residues. The CDR3 region is CASSEGTGGSNSPLHF. The CDR3 region has the DNA TGTGCCAGCAGTGAAGGGACAGGAGGGTCGAATTCACCCCTCCACTTT.

The V gene is TRBV5-1, the J gene TRBJ2-1, with 12 bases lining up with TRBD2. Germline V CDR1 and CDR2: SGHRS, YFSETQ. CDR3 size: 15 residues. The ends lost 1 base at V and 7 bases at J; junction bases unmatched: 3. The CDR3 protein is CASSLLAGGPNEQFF. CDR3 DNA sequence: TGCGCCAGCAGCTTGCTAGCGGGGGGGCCAAATGAGCAGTTCTTC. Combining the CDR3 with reference TRBV5-1 and TRBJ2-1 gives the whole variable domain KAGVTQTPRYLIKTRGQQVTLSCSPISGHRSVSWYQQTPGQGLQFLFEYFSETQRNKGNFPGRFSGRQFSNSRSEMNVSTLELGDSALYLCASSLLAGGPNEQFFGPGTRLTVL.

This sequence joins TRBV27 and TRBJ2-2; 11 positions agree with TRBD2. Germline CDR1 reads MNHEY; CDR2 reads SMNVEV (reference sequence). The CDR3 consists of 18 residues. V was clipped by 5 bases and J by 0 bases; unmatched bases: 8. The CDR3 spells CASSPYTSGGSNTGELFF. CDR3 nucleotide sequence: TGTGCCAGCAGTCCGTATACTAGCGGGGGTTCGAACACCGGGGAGCTGTTTTTT.

J is TRBJ2-1 and V is TRBV5-1; 11 bases line up with TRBD2. The CDR3 consists of 15 residues. CDR1 is SGHRS and CDR2 is YFSETQ in the germline V gene. The V gene end was trimmed by 0 bases and the J gene end by 10 bases; junction bases not matched to a gene: 6. CDR3 sequence: CASSLVTLAGVEQFF. The CDR3 nucleotides are TGCGCCAGCAGCTTGGTAACACTAGCGGGGGTGGAGCAGTTCTTC.

The chain recombines TRBV5-1 with TRBJ2-1; the D is unclear. The germline V and J ends were trimmed by 2 bases and 0 bases, with 9 bases remaining between them. CDR3 length: 15 amino acids. CDR1 is SGHRS, CDR2 YFSETQ, per germline. This chain's CDR3 is CASSFESGSYNEQFF. As DNA, the CDR3 is TGCGCCAGCAGCTTTGAGTCGGGCTCCTACAATGAGCAGTTCTTC.

This chain uses TRBV19 with TRBJ2-7; D not certain. V was pared by 5 bases and J by 3 bases, with 14 bases between. CDR1 and CDR2 from the germline V gene are LNHDA and SQIVND (reference sequence). The CDR3 sequence is 14 residues long. As DNA, the CDR3 is TGTGCCAGTAGTCTCAGGTTTGGTCTCTACGAGCAGTACTTC. This translates into CASSLRFGLYEQYF.

V and J are TRBV11-2 and TRBJ1-5; no firm D call. CDR3 size: 13 residues. Per the germline V gene, CDR1 is SGHAT and CDR2 is FQNNGV. Trimming pared 4 bases from V and 8 bases from J, leaving 12 bases between. The CDR3 region is CASSSSFGEPQHF. The CDR3 DNA sequence: TGTGCCAGCAGCTCCTCGTTTGGGGAGCCCCAGCATTTT.

This clone has just a few counts. J is TRBJ1-5 and V is TRBV10-3, with D hard to call. This CDR3 is 14 amino acids long. CDR1 and CDR2 (germline): ENHRY, SYGVKD. Trimming left V 6 bases short and J 2 bases short, with 11 bases between. The CDR3 bases are TGTGCCATCAGCGCAGACTGGCGCAATCAGCCCCAGCATTTT. The encoded protein is CAISADWRNQPQHF.

In DNA, the CDR3 is TGTGCCAGCAGCGGGGGACTAGCGGGAGGCACCGGGGAGCTGTTTTTT. This codes for CASSGGLAGGTGELFF. The chain combines TRBV7-3 with TRBJ2-2, with TRBD2 matching over 15 bases. Germline V CDR1 and CDR2: SGHTA, FQGTGA. The CDR3 loop spans 16 amino acids. Trimming removed 5 bases from V and 4 bases from J; junction bases left unmatched: 2.

V gene TRBV27 combines with J gene TRBJ2-2; perhaps D is TRBD1 or TRBD2 (5 bases each). This CDR3 spans 20 amino acids. Trimming stripped 2 bases from V and 2 bases from J, with 24 bases between. Germline V lookup: CDR1 MNHEY, CDR2 SMNVEV (reference sequence). The CDR3 protein is CASSLTGQGALVDNTGELFF. CDR3 coding DNA: TGTGCCAGCAGTTTAACGGGGCAGGGAGCCCTAGTTGATAACACCGGGGAGCTGTTTTTT.

The chain is built from TRBV27 and TRBJ2-7; the D call may be TRBD1 or TRBD2 (5 bases each). Trimming removed 8 bases from V and 2 bases from J, with 13 bases in between. The CDR3 totals 13 residues. Germline assignment: CDR1 MNHEY and CDR2 SMNVEV (reference sequence). Here the CDR3 DNA reads TGTGCCAGCGGTCTCGGGGACCCCTACGAGCAGTACTTC. Encoded protein: CASGLGDPYEQYF.

The rearrangement uses TRBV4-2 and TRBJ2-1; D uncertain. V gave up 4 bases and J gave up 5 bases, with 15 bases separating them. Germline V gives CDR1 LGHNA, CDR2 YNFKEQ. There are 15 residues in the CDR3. The CDR3 loop is CASSPGGGLNNEQFF. The CDR3, as DNA: TGTGCCAGCAGCCCGGGTGGCGGTCTCAACAATGAGCAGTTCTTC.

This clone was observed a handful of times. V gene TRBV28 combines with J gene TRBJ2-3; 10 bases line up with TRBD2. This CDR3 region has 15 residues. J gave up 6 bases and V 5 bases, and 8 bases lay outside the gene matches. Per germline, CDR1 MDHEN and CDR2 SYDVKM. The CDR3 is CASSSVAGGVDTQYF. In nucleotides, the CDR3 is TGTGCCAGCAGTAGCGTAGCGGGAGGTGTTGATACGCAGTATTTT.